This T cell receptor (beta chain) comes out of a study of T cells in Graves' hyperthyroidism and ophthalmopathy. The junction had 10 bases not matched to a gene; V was cut back by 8 bases and J by 1 base. Germline-derived CDR1 and CDR2 are ENHRY and SYGVKD. The CDR3 extends over 16 amino acids. TCR beta CDR3 sequences were amplified from RNA transcripts. Carried out on the TCR CDR3, a first-round RT-PCR used the HTBI primer set. TCRdb reanalysed the multiplex PCR reads using MiXCR and keeps one entry per CDR3 protein. The sample comprises approximately 350,000 distinct CDR3 sequences, approximately 16% of which are singletons, and around 20% rests with the top ten. Exclusion criteria comprised uncontrolled infection, other autoimmune disease, pregnancy or lactation.

The sequenced sample consisted of blood. The source of this sequence is an older woman with Graves' ophthalmopathy. The chain combines TRBV10-3 with TRBJ2-3; 9 bases line up with TRBD2. Here the CDR3 reads CAIAVGGGGGTDTQYF. DNA of the CDR3: TGTGCCATCGCCGTTGGCGGGGGGGGAGGCACAGATACGCAGTATTTT.